The subject of this entry is one T cell receptor (beta chain). No cognate antigen has been identified for it. Just one base apart from a much larger clone, this may be a read error. The data belong to a study of neurological immune-mediated disorders (dated by TCRdb to about 2019). Some background on the complete study: Among the roughly 35 multiple sclerosis patients, relapsing-remitting MS accounted for around 31 and secondary progressive MS accounted for 3. Peripheral blood TCR-beta repertoires from HTLV-I-associated myelopathy (HAM/TSP) patients, multiple sclerosis patients and healthy controls were compared by UMI-based sequencing. Alongside PBMC samples, the set of some 100 TCR-beta libraries contained longitudinal samples, technical triplicates, and paired CD4+ and CD8+ T-cell subsets that had been sorted. The cohort comprised 68 subjects: about 14 HAM/TSP patients, 34 multiple sclerosis patients and about 20 healthy controls. Paper-wide results and their limitations: Phylogenetic analysis grouped repertoires from 18 of 34 MS patients into a cluster of related CDR3 sequences, suggesting a possible repertoire-level signature. The MS cluster showed no association with clinical or MRI features, and the authors stated that larger cohorts are needed. Across subjects, expanded clones never shared an identical CDR3 amino acid sequence, which suggests that the TCR-beta repertoires in every group were private. TCR clonal expansion was highest in HAM/TSP patients and lowest in MS patients, with MS patients falling below even healthy controls.

The CDR3 runs 14 amino acids, cysteine and phenylalanine included. Only the CDR3 DNA stays, 42 bases, in frame from base 1. CDR1 and CDR2 (LGHDT, YNNKEL) derive from the germline V gene (reference sequence). V is shortened by 5 bases, J by 8 bases, and the region joining them spans 16 bases. cDNA was synthesized by template-switch 5'RACE using a primer carrying a 10-nucleotide random unique molecular identifier by which each TCR transcript was tagged. Over 180 million TCR-beta sequences, covering 15-18 subjects, were produced in each sequencing run. The RNeasy kit was used for extraction of total RNA. The KAPA Real-time Library Amplification kit was used to amplify TCR-beta VDJ regions with primers for the TCR constant region and the 5'RACE anchor. A first PCR added sample indexes and Illumina adaptors, after which a second PCR increased the library yield. After Ampure bead purification, the roughly 650 bp TCR product was size-selected on a 2% E-gel SizeSelection system. Before pooling, library quality was checked on a Bioanalyzer, concentration was measured with Qubit, and libraries were quantified with the Kapa Library Quantification kit. Paired-end 2 x 150 bp sequencing of the libraries was performed on an Illumina HiSeq 2500. To increase sequence diversity, about 23-32% phiX was spiked into each library pool. Turning to the authors' computational methods: Quality-filtered reads were processed with the UMI-based MiGEC pipeline, which removed over 75% of raw TCR sequences during error correction. IMGT germline references were used for aligning VDJ genes, and each clonotype was defined as a unique CDR3 amino acid sequence together with its V-J genes. VDJtools evaluated clonal expansion, Shannon diversity and CDR3 relatedness (CalcPairwiseDistances, ClusterSamples); CLCbio workbench built phylogenetic trees. A clone was classed as expanded if it had 8 or more unique UMIs, a cutoff based on coefficient-of-variation modelling across technical triplicates. TCRdb's own reprocessing of the public reads used fastp at Q25 and MiXCR and kept productive beta chains. Rows merge per CDR3 protein into single entries with the most common DNA and genes. Here the V and J calls rest on TCRdb's processing, not on the authors' analysis. The sample table records about 27,000 distinct CDR3 sequences; 2.5% to 4% of these occur just once. The leading ten clones occupy 7% of the sample.

Unsorted PBMC libraries were generated from 2 million PBMCs stored in RNAlater at -80 °C until RNA extraction. Multiple sclerosis patients were enrolled in a US clinical protocol evaluating disease progression by magnetic resonance imaging. PBMCs were separated from peripheral blood using Ficoll-Hypaque density gradient centrifugation and then cryopreserved in liquid nitrogen. Source material: PBMCs. The source is a woman in her twenties or thirties with multiple sclerosis. This chain is built from TRBV3-1 and TRBJ1-3, with no confident D gene call. This receptor has the CDR3 CASSGRITVDTIYF. The DNA is TGTGCCAGCAGCGGACGGATAACCGTGGACACCATATATTTT.